A selection of T cell receptor beta chains follows, all from one sample in a study of blood T cell repertoires in COVID-19. Produced via immunoSEQ multiplex PCR; TCRdb's table is partial and in-frame only. Found here are about 260,000 clones, about 83% of them singletons; the top ten hold around 1.9%. The sample taken for sequencing was PBMCs or T cells enriched from blood (not recorded which). These receptors were taken from a woman aged 45-65 years who had recovered from COVID-19. Both conserved end residues are part of each CDR3. The D gene is left open where the match is weak. Clone size appears in some rows only: once, few, many, or a class for an expanded clone.

TRBJ2-5	TRBV6-2/TRBV6-3	15	NA	NA	TGTGCCAGCAGTTTCCCCGGGACGGAGGGTGGGACCCAGTACTTC	CASSFPGTEGGTQYF
TRBJ2-5	TRBV11-1	14	TRBD2	NA	TGTGCCAGCAGCCCGCGAGCGGGAAGGGAGACCCAGTACTTC	CASSPRAGRETQYF
TRBJ1-6	TRBV30	14	NA	NA	TGTGCCTGGATGGGGGGCTCCTATAATTCACCCCTCCACTTT	CAWMGGSYNSPLHF
TRBJ2-5	TRBV5-4	12	NA	NA	TGTGCCAGCAGCCCCGATCGGGAGACCCAGTACTTC	CASSPDRETQYF
TRBJ1-5	TRBV29-1	13	TRBD1	NA	TGCAGCGCCGGAGGACAGGGAGAACAGCCCCAGCATTTT	CSAGGQGEQPQHF
TRBJ1-5	TRBV4-3	15	TRBD1	once	TGCGCCAGCAGCCAAGGGGGACAGTCTAATCAGCCCCAGCATTTT	CASSQGGQSNQPQHF
TRBJ1-2	TRBV18	12	NA	few	TGTGCCAGCTCCGGACAGCAGGACGGCTACACCTTC	CASSGQQDGYTF
TRBJ2-5	TRBV4-2	14	TRBD1	NA	TGTGCCAGCAGCCAAGGACAGGGCCTCGAGACCCAGTACTTC	CASSQGQGLETQYF
TRBJ2-7	TRBV28	14	NA	NA	TGTGCCAGCAGTTTAGCCAGGGGAGCTTACGAGCAGTACTTC	CASSLARGAYEQYF
TRBJ1-2	TRBV19	14	TRBD1	NA	TGTGCCAGTCAAAGAGGGGGCGCCCGCTATGGCTACACCTTC	CASQRGGARYGYTF
TRBJ2-1	TRBV30	14	TRBD2	NA	TGTGCCTCGCGGGGGGCCGTAGGAGGCAATGAGCAGTTCTTC	CASRGAVGGNEQFF
TRBJ1-2	TRBV5-5	20	NA	NA	TGTGCCAGCAGCTTGAGTCATAACAGGGTACAAAAAAACGCTAACTATGGCTACACCTTC	CASSLSHNRVQKNANYGYTF
TRBJ2-3	TRBV12-2	15	NA	NA	TGTGCAAGTCGCTTATCCCGGGACAGGGAAGATACGCAGTATTTT	CASRLSRDREDTQYF
TRBJ2-5	TRBV5-1	14	NA	NA	TGCGCCAGCAGCTTAGGGGAGGTGGGGGAGACCCAGTACTTC	CASSLGEVGETQYF
TRBJ1-1	TRBV7-2	13	NA	NA	TGTGCCAGCAGCTTAAACGGAGGGACTGAAGCTTTCTTT	CASSLNGGTEAFF
TRBJ2-2	TRBV19	13	NA	NA	TGTGCCAGTAGTATCCCGGGTTCCGGGGAGCTGTTTTTT	CASSIPGSGELFF
TRBJ2-3	TRBV19	16	TRBD2	NA	TGTGCCAGTAGTATCGGACTAGCGACCTCCACAGATACGCAGTATTTT	CASSIGLATSTDTQYF
TRBJ2-1	TRBV5-5	20	NA	NA	TGTGCCAGCAGCTTGGGCGGGGGACAGGACTCCCTTCGCTCCTACAATGAGCAGTTCTTC	CASSLGGGQDSLRSYNEQFF
TRBJ1-2	TRBV7-2	15	TRBD1	few	TGTGCCAGCAGCAAGCGGACAGGCTCTAACTATGGCTACACCTTC	CASSKRTGSNYGYTF
TRBJ1-5	TRBV5-1	16	NA	NA	TGCGCCAGCAGCTTGGTCCCCGCAGGGAGCAATCAGCCCCAGCATTTT	CASSLVPAGSNQPQHF
TRBJ2-1	TRBV4-3	17	TRBD2	NA	TGCGCCAGCAGCCAAGATCGGACTAGCGGGAGGATCAATGAGCAGTTCTTC	CASSQDRTSGRINEQFF
TRBJ2-3	TRBV13	14	NA	NA	TGTGCCAGCAGCTTAGTGTACCGCGTAGATACGCAGTATTTT	CASSLVYRVDTQYF
TRBJ1-4	TRBV18	15	NA	NA	TGTGCCAGCTCTCCTCAGGGTTCAACTAATGAAAAACTGTTTTTT	CASSPQGSTNEKLFF
TRBJ1-1	TRBV27	12	TRBD1	NA	TGTGCCAGCAGTTTTCTCCCAGGGGGCCCCCGCTTT	CASSFLPGGPRF
TRBJ1-6	TRBV30	16	NA	NA	TGTGCCTGGAGTGTACGTTCAGTGTCCTATAATTCACCCCTCCACTTT	CAWSVRSVSYNSPLHF
TRBJ1-3	TRBV19	11	NA	NA	TGTGCCAGCGCGCCGGGAAACACCATATATTTT	CASAPGNTIYF
TRBJ1-5	TRBV9	15	TRBD1	once	TGTGCCAGCAGCGCCTCGGGACAGCAGGATCAGCCCCAGCATTTT	CASSASGQQDQPQHF
TRBJ1-2	TRBV5-1	15	NA	NA	TGCGCCAGCAGCTTGGTCACCAATGCGGAGTATGGCTACACCTTC	CASSLVTNAEYGYTF
TRBJ2-7	TRBV7-8	13	NA	few	TGTGCCAGCAGCCGACGTCAGAGAGGCGAGCAGTACTTC	CASSRRQRGEQYF